This TCR beta chain was identified during a study of T-cell reconstitution after alpha-beta-depleted transplantation in children. This clonotype was observed at least ten times. Its antigen is undetermined. Preparation of the TCRbeta library was carried out with unique molecular identifiers. TCRdb ran MiXCR on the PCR reads and lists one entry per CDR3 protein. The sample contains around 190,000 distinct CDR3 sequences, 6.6% of which appear only once. General study results and limits: Surviving recipient T cells and thymic progenitors underlay high day-60 TCRbeta diversity in some patients. It was newly produced T cells that mostly accounted for T-cell counts and diversity one year after transplant. Reports say that about two months after transplant, the alpha-beta T cells came out of several hundred graft clones that had expanded.

With 3 bases removed from V and 4 bases from J, the gap between germline ends came to 11 bases. There are 14 residues in the CDR3. Sample: PBMCs, taken before TCRalphabeta/CD19-depleted stem cell transplant. The source of this sequence is a boy under 10 years old with acute lymphoblastic leukemia, due to receive a stem cell transplant. This chain links TRBV12-3 or TRBV12-4 with TRBJ2-3; D possibly uses TRBD1 or TRBD2 (6 bases each). The DNA of the CDR3 is TGTGCCAGCAGTTTTCAGGGGACTCCAGATACGCAGTATTTT. Protein sequence: CASSFQGTPDTQYF.